Following are 30 T cell receptor beta chains from one sample sequenced in a study of blood T cell repertoires in COVID-19 (TCRdb year 2020). Libraries were constructed by the immunoSEQ multiplex PCR assay. The table was pulled from immuneACCESS by TCRdb, which kept in-frame rearrangements only. Such tables lose some clones; where checked, under half of the loss comes from unresolved V genes, and the rest has no known cause. The sample contains fewer than 200,000 clones, roughly 82% of them found a single time. The ten largest make up around 5.2% of the sample. Sequenced sample: PBMCs or T cells enriched from blood (not recorded which). The receptor source for this set is a woman aged 60-70 years with acute COVID-19.

CDR3: CASSPWTATNEKLFF. DNA for the CDR3: TGTGCCAGTAGTCCGTGGACAGCAACTAATGAAAAACTGTTTTTT. This chain uses TRBV19 with TRBJ1-4; D possibly corresponds to TRBD1 (6 bases). The V gene lost 5 bases and the J gene lost 0 bases, with 10 bases spanning the gap. The CDR3 loop spans 15 amino acids. Germline-derived CDR1 and CDR2 are LNHDA and SQIVND (reference sequence).

This sequence joins TRBV29-1 and TRBJ2-7; weak D call: TRBD1 (5 bases). The CDR3 totals 12 residues. V was clipped by 0 bases and J by 6 bases, with 9 bases between them. Germline loops: CDR1 SQVTM, CDR2 ANQGSEA. CDR3 coding DNA: TGCAGCGTTGAAGACAGGGTTGGCGAGCAGTACGTC. Translation: CSVEDRVGEQYV.

The V call is TRBV2, the J call TRBJ1-1; D uncertain. The CDR3 totals 12 residues. The V end lost 6 bases, the J end lost 6 bases, and 11 bases lay between the germline ends. Per the germline V gene, CDR1 is SNHLY and CDR2 is FYNNEI. CDR3: CASRREGPEAFF. The DNA of the CDR3 is TGTGCCAGCAGGAGAGAGGGCCCTGAAGCTTTCTTT. The full variable domain, with the rest looked up from reference TRBV2 and TRBJ1-1, is EPEVTQTPSHQVTQMGQEVILRCVPISNHLYFYWYRQILGQKVEFLVSFYNNEISEKSEIFDDQFSVERPDGSNFTLKIRSTKLEDSAMYFCASRREGPEAFFGQGTRLTVV.

This clone was found a few times. The V call is TRBV28, the J call TRBJ2-7; 8 nucleotides agree with TRBD1. Germline V lookup: CDR1 MDHEN, CDR2 SYDVKM. Germline trimming cut 6 bases from V and 4 bases from J; bases unmatched to any gene: 5. The CDR3 contains 13 residues. DNA of the CDR3: TGTGCCAGCAGGGAAAACAGGGGGTACGAGCAGTACGTC. Its protein product is CASRENRGYEQYV.

This rearrangement joins TRBV6-2 or TRBV6-3 to TRBJ2-7, with D possibly being TRBD2 (6 bases). Germline assignment: CDR1 MNHEY and CDR2 SVGEGT. The CDR3 length is 12 residues. V dropped 4 bases and J dropped 4 bases, with 8 bases sitting between them. The CDR3 loop is CASSWGDYEQYV. In DNA form, the CDR3 reads TGTGCCAGCAGTTGGGGGGATTACGAGCAGTACGTC.

This clone was seen once. The chain is built from TRBV7-2 and TRBJ1-2; 7 nucleotides agree with TRBD1. V was clipped by 1 base and J by 8 bases; unmatched bases: 7. This CDR3 has 14 residues. Per the germline V gene, CDR1 is SGHTA and CDR2 is FQGNSA. CDR3 region: CASSLGAGGKGYTF. The CDR3 nucleotides are TGTGCCAGCAGCTTAGGCGCAGGGGGGAAAGGCTACACCTTC.

The chain links TRBV19 to TRBJ2-2; 10 bases map to TRBD1. With V trimmed by 9 bases and J by 7 bases, 11 bases remained unmatched. Germline loops: CDR1 LNHDA, CDR2 SQIVND (reference sequence). This CDR3 is 15 amino acids long. This CDR3 is CASELLTGGNGELFF. CDR3 DNA sequence: TGTGCCAGCGAATTACTGACAGGGGGCAACGGGGAGCTGTTTTTT.

The chain is built from TRBV7-2 and TRBJ2-7, with D hard to call. V was trimmed by 0 bases and J by 7 bases, leaving 16 bases between them. CDR1 and CDR2 from the germline V gene are SGHTA and FQGNSA. There are 15 residues in the CDR3. DNA for the CDR3: TGTGCCAGCAGCTTAGCCGTGGTTGGCCCCGGGGAGCAGTACTTC. It codes for CASSLAVVGPGEQYF.

This clone was counted a few times. The V gene is TRBV6-5, the J gene TRBJ2-1; the D gene is possibly TRBD1 (5 bases). Trimming stripped 6 bases from V and 3 bases from J, with 12 bases between. The CDR3 contains 14 residues. From germline, CDR1 is MNHEY and CDR2 SVGAGI. As DNA, the CDR3 is TGTGCCAGCAGGGGGCCCATCCTCTACAATGAGCAGTTCTTC. Encoded protein: CASRGPILYNEQFF.

This clone appeared a single time. The chain has TRBV7-7 and TRBJ1-2; possibly TRBD1 for D (6 bases). This CDR3 comprises 16 residues. V lost 4 bases and J lost 2, with 17 bases in between. Germline assignment: CDR1 SSHAT and CDR2 FNYEAQ (reference sequence). The CDR3 reads CASSSIGGGPNYGYTF. Written as DNA, the CDR3 is TGTGCCAGCAGCTCAATAGGGGGGGGGCCAAACTATGGCTACACCTTC.

The chain recombines TRBV5-1 with TRBJ2-5; D is possibly TRBD2 (6 bases). Trimming stripped 4 bases from V and 2 bases from J, with 15 bases between. The CDR3 sequence is 15 residues long. Germline lookup yields CDR1 SGHRS and CDR2 YFSETQ. CDR3 coding DNA: TGCGCCAGCAGCCGGGACTCTCCTGGGCAAGAGACCCAGTACTTC. This sequence encodes CASSRDSPGQETQYF.

V usage is TRBV6-2 or TRBV6-3 and J usage is TRBJ1-3; no clear D gene. CDR3 length: 14 residues. The V end lost 0 bases, the J end lost 5 bases, and 8 bases lay between the germline ends. From germline, CDR1 is MNHEY and CDR2 SVGEGT. The CDR3 bases are TGTGCCAGCAGTTACTCTACTGAAAGAAACACCATATATTTT. Translated, it gives CASSYSTERNTIYF.

The chain recombines TRBV11-3 with TRBJ1-3; no clear D. Germline CDR1 is SGHNT and CDR2 is YENEEA. The CDR3 runs to 12 residues. Trimming shortened V by 1 base and J by 4 bases, and 2 bases separated the two germline ends. In DNA form, the CDR3 reads TGTGCCAGCAGCTTAGCGGGAAACACCATATATTTT. Protein: CASSLAGNTIYF.

The V call is TRBV11-3, the J call TRBJ2-1; no clear D. The germline V gene encodes CDR1 SGHNT and CDR2 YENEEA. CDR3 length equals 13 residues. V lost 2 bases and J 6 bases, leaving 8 bases between the germline ends. CDR3 DNA sequence: TGTGCCAGCAGCTTAAATAGTGCCAATGAGCAGTTCTTC. This encodes CASSLNSANEQFF.

V gene TRBV5-1 combines with J gene TRBJ1-5; TRBD1 is a possible D gene (5 bases). Germline V lookup: CDR1 SGHRS, CDR2 YFSETQ. The CDR3 covers 15 residues. V was cut by 1 base and J by 0 bases, with 8 bases left in between. CDR3 in amino acids: CASSLWGDSNQPQHF. CDR3 DNA sequence: TGCGCCAGCAGCTTGTGGGGGGATAGCAATCAGCCCCAGCATTTT. Drawing the rest from reference TRBV5-1 and TRBJ1-5, the complete variable domain is KAGVTQTPRYLIKTRGQQVTLSCSPISGHRSVSWYQQTPGQGLQFLFEYFSETQRNKGNFPGRFSGRQFSNSRSEMNVSTLELGDSALYLCASSLWGDSNQPQHFGDGTRLSIL.

V is TRBV23-1 and J is TRBJ1-6; tentative D call: TRBD1 (6 bases). TRBV23-1 qualifies as an ORF whose function is uncertain. V dropped 4 bases and J dropped 6 bases, with 19 bases sitting between them. The CDR3 contains 17 residues. The CDR3 reads CASSPRVPGHTNSPLHF. CDR3 nucleotide sequence: TGCGCCAGCAGTCCCCGAGTCCCGGGACATACTAATTCACCCCTCCACTTT.

The chain combines TRBV6-1 with TRBJ1-2; D is uncertain. Trimming pared 10 bases from V and 4 bases from J, leaving 16 bases between. The CDR3 spans 13 residues. CDR1 MNHNS and CDR2 SASEGT come from the germline V gene. The CDR3 DNA reads as TGTGCCAACTCTCGAGGTACATCCTATGGCTACACCTTC. This translates into CANSRGTSYGYTF.

This clone is a singleton in its sample. The J gene is TRBJ2-6, the V gene TRBV5-1, with D maybe TRBD2 (6 bases). V lost 6 bases and J lost 6, with 16 bases in between. The CDR3 runs to 15 residues. The V gene's germline CDR1 is SGHRS and CDR2 YFSETQ. CDR3 in DNA: TGCGCCAGCAATAGGGAGGCTCTGGTGGCCAACGTCCTGACTTTC. The encoded protein is CASNREALVANVLTF.

CDR3 amino acids: CASSSARTGTEAFF. In DNA form, the CDR3 reads TGCGCCAGCAGCTCGGCAAGGACAGGGACTGAAGCTTTCTTT. The rearrangement joins TRBV5-1 to TRBJ1-1, with 8 bases aligning to TRBD1. The CDR3 contains 14 residues. V shed 3 bases and J 5 bases; nucleotides not matched to a gene: 6. The germline gives CDR1 SGHRS, CDR2 YFSETQ.

The V and J genes are TRBV5-1 and TRBJ2-7, with 11 bases fitting TRBD2. The CDR3 is 15 amino acids. J gave up 1 base and V 0 bases, and 0 bases lay outside the gene matches. The germline V gene encodes CDR1 SGHRS and CDR2 YFSETQ. This CDR3 is CASSLASGGSYEQYF. In DNA, the CDR3 is TGCGCCAGCAGCTTGGCTAGCGGGGGGTCCTACGAGCAGTACTTC.

The V gene is TRBV7-2, the J gene TRBJ1-2; 8 nucleotides agree with TRBD1. This CDR3 has 17 residues. In germline, CDR1 is SGHTA, CDR2 FQGNSA. J was trimmed by 6 bases and V by 1 base; bases with no gene match: 13. CDR3 nucleotide sequence: TGTGCCAGCAGCTTAGAGGCCAGGGGGCTAGGAGGAAATGGCTACACCTTC. Its translation: CASSLEARGLGGNGYTF. Using reference TRBV7-2 and TRBJ1-2 for the parts outside the CDR3, the full variable domain is GAGVSQSPSNKVTEKGKDVELRCDPISGHTALYWYRQSLGQGLEFLIYFQGNSAPDKSGLPSDRFSAERTGGSVSTLTIQRTQQEDSAVYLCASSLEARGLGGNGYTFGSGTRLTVV.

This clone was detected once. The CDR3 loop is CASSLGSYSYNEQFF. In DNA, the CDR3 is TGTGCCAGCAGCTTGGGGTCCTACTCCTACAATGAGCAGTTCTTC. The chain is built from TRBV5-8 and TRBJ2-1; no definite D call. V lost 0 bases, J lost 0 bases, and 7 bases lay in between. This CDR3 region has 15 residues. CDR1 SGHTS and CDR2 YDEGEE come from the germline V gene. The full variable domain, in which reference TRBV5-8 and TRBJ2-1 provide the parts outside the CDR3, is EAGVTQSPTHLIKTRGQQATLRCSPISGHTSVYWYQQALGLGLQFLLWYDEGEERNRGNFPPRFSGRQFPNYSSELNVNALELEDSALYLCASSLGSYSYNEQFFGPGTRLTVL.

The V call is TRBV7-8, the J call TRBJ1-2; D is unclear. V lost 0 bases to trimming and J lost 5 bases, with 22 bases between them. This CDR3 is built from 18 residues. CDR1 and CDR2 from the germline V gene are SGHVS and FQNEAQ. The CDR3 is CASSLASSHTPFLYGYTF. DNA of the CDR3: TGTGCCAGCAGCTTAGCGTCAAGCCATACTCCTTTTCTTTATGGCTACACCTTC.

This rearrangement joins TRBV7-2 to TRBJ1-1; D might be TRBD1 (6 bases). Germline lookup yields CDR1 SGHTA and CDR2 FQGNSA. The CDR3 totals 15 residues. V was trimmed by 4 bases and J by 2 bases, leaving 14 bases between them. The DNA of the CDR3 is TGTGCCAGCAGCTCGCAGCCAGGGACAAACACTGAAGCTTTCTTT. Translating gives CASSSQPGTNTEAFF.

V is TRBV30 and J is TRBJ2-1; D not resolved. V gave up 0 bases and J gave up 5 bases, with 8 bases separating them. The germline V gene has CDR1 GTSNPN and CDR2 SVGIG (reference sequence). This CDR3 has 13 residues. The CDR3 loop reads CAWSVLADNEQFF. The CDR3 bases are TGTGCCTGGAGTGTTCTGGCGGACAATGAGCAGTTCTTC.

This clone was observed a handful of times. The gene calls are TRBV9 and TRBJ1-6, with D possibly TRBD1 on 5 matching bases. The V and J ends lost 0 bases and 13 bases respectively, with 14 bases between them. This CDR3 is built from 14 residues. CDR1 SGDLS and CDR2 YYNGEE come from the germline V gene. The CDR3 sequence is CASSVGRAGLPLHF. CDR3 in DNA: TGTGCCAGCAGCGTAGGGCGAGCAGGGTTGCCCCTCCACTTT.

This clone was counted only a few times. The V gene is TRBV30, the J gene TRBJ2-1, with 10 bases fitting TRBD2. This CDR3 has 13 residues. In germline, CDR1 is GTSNPN, CDR2 SVGIG (reference sequence). With 1 base clipped from V and 10 bases from J, the junction kept 4 bases outside the gene matches. This CDR3 is CAWSDLLAGEQFF. In DNA, the CDR3 is TGTGCCTGGAGTGACTTACTAGCGGGGGAGCAGTTCTTC.

The chain joins TRBV4-3 to TRBJ2-1, with 9 bases fitting TRBD2. The CDR3 length is 15 residues. Germline V lookup: CDR1 LGHNA, CDR2 YSLEER. V shed 3 bases and J 6 bases; nucleotides not matched to a gene: 6. In DNA form, the CDR3 reads TGCGCCAGCAGCCAGGGGACTAGCAATGCCAATGAGCAGTTCTTC. Its translation is CASSQGTSNANEQFF.

The sample holds one count of this clone. The genes are TRBV14 and TRBJ1-6; no firm D call. In germline, CDR1 is SGHDN, CDR2 FVKESK. V was trimmed by 1 base and J by 8 bases, leaving 9 bases between them. The CDR3 has 14 amino acids. The CDR3 DNA sequence: TGTGCCAGCAGCCAAGGCCGGGGATATTCACCCCTCCACTTT. Protein: CASSQGRGYSPLHF. Complete variable domain (other parts from reference TRBV14 and TRBJ1-6): EAGVTQFPSHSVIEKGQTVTLRCDPISGHDNLYWYRRVMGKEIKFLLHFVKESKQDESGMPNNRFLAERTGGTYSTLKVQPAELEDSGVYFCASSQGRGYSPLHFGNGTRLTVT.

This clone appeared a single time. This chain connects TRBV7-2 to TRBJ2-3, with 7 bases identical to TRBD2. With 6 bases clipped from V and 0 bases from J, the junction kept 3 bases outside the gene matches. The CDR3 runs to 14 residues. Germline V gene lookup returns CDR1 SGHTA and CDR2 FQGNSA. The CDR3 region is CASRPGGSTDTQYF. DNA of the CDR3: TGTGCCAGCAGGCCGGGAGGTAGCACAGATACGCAGTATTTT.